This TCR beta chain was retrieved from a study of shared clonotypes between healthy human individuals. Germline V CDR1 and CDR2: MGHRA, YSYEKL. Trimming cost V 1 base and J 3 bases, with 10 bases left between them. The CDR3 sequence is 15 residues long. Cells designated naive CD8 were CD45RO-negative and were positively selected for CCR7, with terminally differentiated effector memory CD45RA+ cells excluded. Sequenced by immunoSEQ multiplex PCR; TCRdb stores in-frame clones only, minus some. Of some 2.1 million clones listed, 93% are singletons. This sequence joins TRBV4-1 and TRBJ1-5, with D possibly being TRBD1 (5 bases). The sequenced material came from naive CD8+ T cells from PBMCs. The TCR was taken from a man between 18 and 35 years old in good health. Some clones in this sample may be carry-over from other donors' samples. CDR3 DNA sequence: TGCGCCAGCAGCCAAGCGCAGGGTCCCAATCAGCCCCAGCATTTT. As protein: CASSQAQGPNQPQHF.